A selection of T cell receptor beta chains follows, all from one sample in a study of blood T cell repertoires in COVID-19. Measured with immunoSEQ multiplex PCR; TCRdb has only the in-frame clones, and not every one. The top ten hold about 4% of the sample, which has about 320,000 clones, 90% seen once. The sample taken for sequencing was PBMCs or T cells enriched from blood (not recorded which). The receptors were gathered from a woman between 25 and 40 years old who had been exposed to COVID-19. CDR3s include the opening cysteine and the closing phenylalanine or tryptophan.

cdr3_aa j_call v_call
CASSLGDRNNYGYTF TRBJ1-2 TRBV5-1
CASSLAGSSGHGYTF TRBJ1-2 TRBV7-9
CASQLTERTEAFF TRBJ1-1 TRBV18
CASSSFTDTQYF TRBJ2-3 TRBV5-4
CAIRGTGDQPQHF TRBJ1-5 TRBV10-3
CASSLVQGNQETQYF TRBJ2-5 TRBV5-6
CASSWTGFGNQPQHF TRBJ1-5 TRBV2
CASSQGFRGGGQAFF TRBJ1-1 TRBV3-1/TRBV3-2
CASSPTGLDYGYTF TRBJ1-2 TRBV11-2
CASGILAGGYEQYF TRBJ2-7 TRBV5-1
CASSLRGNGYTF TRBJ1-2 TRBV12-3/TRBV12-4
CASSLRWGTSVDEQYF TRBJ2-7 TRBV13
CASSPTRTGAGTWDTEAFF TRBJ1-1 TRBV18
CASSRGVRSYNEQFF TRBJ2-1 TRBV7-6
CASSADRGSEAFF TRBJ1-1 TRBV18
CASSKGQDTEAFF TRBJ1-1 TRBV18
CASSPLSGVNTEAFF TRBJ1-1 TRBV5-6
CASSLDRGQTQYF TRBJ2-5 TRBV11-3
CAWSRTGGAGELFF TRBJ2-2 TRBV30
CASSLVGQGGYGYTF TRBJ1-2 TRBV7-9
CASSTTGVRNTEAFF TRBJ1-1 TRBV19
CASSIGGRGNTEAFF TRBJ1-1 TRBV19
CSAFDSYEQYF TRBJ2-7 TRBV20-1
CASSLVPGWDSPLHF TRBJ1-6 TRBV7-2
CASSQGGTGIYEQYF TRBJ2-7 TRBV4-3
CASSGTGNSPLHF TRBJ1-6 TRBV5-1
CATSRDWASGANVLTF TRBJ2-6 TRBV15
CASSIGDRINGYTF TRBJ1-2 TRBV19
CASSLIHGGRETQYF TRBJ2-5 TRBV7-9
CASSLRTAETQYF TRBJ2-5 TRBV7-9
CSAIDRNGYTF TRBJ1-2 TRBV20-1
CASSQGPWSNQPQHF TRBJ1-5 TRBV3-1/TRBV3-2
CASSFRQSSYNEQFF TRBJ2-1 TRBV27
CASREGRGTEAFF TRBJ1-1 TRBV6-4
CSASKGAANLHF TRBJ1-6 TRBV20-1
CASSDGNYGYTF TRBJ1-2 TRBV2
CASSLVGRAGGTDTQYF TRBJ2-3 TRBV7-9
CASSLLAGGNTDTQYF TRBJ2-3 TRBV5-4
CAIRGTAQETQYF TRBJ2-5 TRBV10-3
CASSPGHRNTEAFF TRBJ1-1 TRBV5-1